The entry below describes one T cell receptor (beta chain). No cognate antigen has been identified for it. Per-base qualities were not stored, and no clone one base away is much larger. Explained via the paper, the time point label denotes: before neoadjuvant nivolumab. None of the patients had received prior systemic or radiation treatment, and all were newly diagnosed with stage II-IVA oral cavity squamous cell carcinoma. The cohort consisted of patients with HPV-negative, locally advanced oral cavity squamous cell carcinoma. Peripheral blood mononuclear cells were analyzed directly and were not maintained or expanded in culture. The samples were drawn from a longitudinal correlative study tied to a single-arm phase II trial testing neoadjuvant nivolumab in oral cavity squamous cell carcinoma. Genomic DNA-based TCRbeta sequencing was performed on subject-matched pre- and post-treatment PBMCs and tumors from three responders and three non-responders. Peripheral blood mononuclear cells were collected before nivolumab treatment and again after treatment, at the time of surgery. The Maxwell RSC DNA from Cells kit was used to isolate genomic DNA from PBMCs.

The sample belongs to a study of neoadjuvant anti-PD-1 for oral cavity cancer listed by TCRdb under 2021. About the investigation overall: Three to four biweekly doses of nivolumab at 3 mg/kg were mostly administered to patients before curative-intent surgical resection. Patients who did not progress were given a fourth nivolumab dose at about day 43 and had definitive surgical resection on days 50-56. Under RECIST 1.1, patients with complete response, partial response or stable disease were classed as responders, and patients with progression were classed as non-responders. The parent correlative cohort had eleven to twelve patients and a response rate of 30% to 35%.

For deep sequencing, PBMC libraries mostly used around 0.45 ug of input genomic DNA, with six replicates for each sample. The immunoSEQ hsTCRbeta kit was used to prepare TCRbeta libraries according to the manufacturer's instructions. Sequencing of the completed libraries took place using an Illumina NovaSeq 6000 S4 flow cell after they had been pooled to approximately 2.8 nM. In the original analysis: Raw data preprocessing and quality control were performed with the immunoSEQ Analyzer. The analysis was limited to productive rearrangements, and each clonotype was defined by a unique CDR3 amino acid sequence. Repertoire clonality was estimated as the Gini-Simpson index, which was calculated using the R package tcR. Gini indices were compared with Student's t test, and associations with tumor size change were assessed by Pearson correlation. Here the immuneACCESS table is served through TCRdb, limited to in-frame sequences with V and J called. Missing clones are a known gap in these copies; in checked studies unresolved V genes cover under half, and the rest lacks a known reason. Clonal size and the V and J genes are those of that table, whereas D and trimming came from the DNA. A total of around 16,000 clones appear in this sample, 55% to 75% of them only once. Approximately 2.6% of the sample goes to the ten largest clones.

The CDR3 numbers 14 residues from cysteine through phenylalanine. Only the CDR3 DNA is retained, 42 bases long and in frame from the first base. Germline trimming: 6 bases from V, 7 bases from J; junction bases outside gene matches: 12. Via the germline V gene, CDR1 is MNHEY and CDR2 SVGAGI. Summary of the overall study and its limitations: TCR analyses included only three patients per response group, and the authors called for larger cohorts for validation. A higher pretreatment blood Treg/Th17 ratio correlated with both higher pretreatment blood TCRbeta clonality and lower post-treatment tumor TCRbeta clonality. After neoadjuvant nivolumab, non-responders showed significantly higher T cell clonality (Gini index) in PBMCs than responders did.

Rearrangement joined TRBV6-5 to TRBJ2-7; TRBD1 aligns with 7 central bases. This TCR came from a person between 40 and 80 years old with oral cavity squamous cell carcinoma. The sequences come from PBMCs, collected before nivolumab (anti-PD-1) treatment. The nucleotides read TGTGCCAGCAGAAAGGGGGCCCTGCCGGGAGAGCAGTACTTC. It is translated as CASRKGALPGEQYF.